The next 17 T cell receptor beta chains were all read from a single sample in a study of blood T cell repertoires in COVID-19 (dated by TCRdb to the early 2020s). The library was generated by the immunoSEQ multiplex PCR assay. Not all clones reach the TCRdb copy of this immuneACCESS table, which keeps in-frame sequences only. Checked studies attribute under half of the gap to unresolved V genes and leave the rest unexplained. Recorded for this sample are roughly 190,000 clones; roughly nine tenths of them occurred a single time. Approximately 11% of the sample goes to the ten largest clones. The source material was peripheral blood. The receptors were sampled from a woman aged 55-69 years with COVID-19, enrolled during active disease.

V is TRBV6-5 and J is TRBJ2-2, with D possibly being TRBD2 (6 bases). Trimming cost V 8 bases and J 0 bases, with 10 bases left between them. CDR1 and CDR2 from the germline V gene are MNHEY and SVGAGI. The CDR3 sequence is 14 residues long. CDR3: CASRGLTNTGELFF. CDR3 nucleotide sequence: TGTGCCAGCCGGGGACTTACGAACACCGGGGAGCTGTTTTTT.

The chain recombines TRBV28 with TRBJ1-5; D uncertain. The CDR3 length is 12 residues. Germline CDR1 and CDR2: MDHEN and SYDVKM. Trimming pared 7 bases from V and 7 bases from J, leaving 11 bases between. The CDR3 loop is CASTPPMQPQHF. The CDR3 bases are TGTGCCAGCACCCCCCCCATGCAGCCCCAGCATTTT.

The rearrangement links TRBV5-1 to TRBJ1-2; TRBD1 is a possible D gene (5 bases). Germline loops: CDR1 SGHRS, CDR2 YFSETQ. The CDR3 is 13 residues long. The germline V and J ends were trimmed by 0 bases and 6 bases, with 9 bases remaining between them. CDR3 amino acids: CASSLVGGDGYTF. CDR3 bases: TGCGCCAGCAGCTTGGTGGGGGGAGATGGCTACACCTTC.

The gene calls are TRBV4-3 and TRBJ2-4; 9 bases line up with TRBD1. Germline V CDR1 and CDR2: LGHNA, YSLEER. This CDR3 has 14 amino acids. Trimming cost V 5 bases and J 3 bases; bases outside gene matches: 2. CDR3 sequence (DNA): TGCGCCAGCAGCGCGACAGGGGGCAAAAACATTCAGTACTTC. Translating it yields CASSATGGKNIQYF.

The V gene is TRBV10-3, the J gene TRBJ1-3, with 10 bases matching TRBD1. Germline lookup yields CDR1 ENHRY and CDR2 SYGVKD. The V gene end was trimmed by 2 bases and the J gene end by 2 bases; junction bases not matched to a gene: 0. This CDR3 is built from 15 residues. The CDR3 sequence: CAISEGQGAGNTIYF. For the CDR3, the DNA is TGTGCCATCAGTGAGGGACAGGGGGCTGGAAACACCATATATTTT.

The chain has TRBV14 and TRBJ1-4; D might be TRBD1 (5 bases). Trimming stripped 4 bases from V and 5 bases from J, with 17 bases between. This CDR3 is built from 16 residues. Germline V gene data show CDR1 as SGHDN and CDR2 as FVKESK. The CDR3 nucleotides are TGTGCCAGCAGCCCCCTATCTGGGCAGGGAAATGAAAAACTGTTTTTT. Its protein is CASSPLSGQGNEKLFF.

The V call is TRBV5-1, the J call TRBJ2-1, with a possible D match to TRBD2 (6 bases). Trimming stripped 0 bases from V and 2 bases from J, with 9 bases between. CDR3 length: 15 amino acids. Germline values: CDR1 SGHRS, CDR2 YFSETQ. CDR3 DNA: TGCGCCAGCAGCTTGGAGCCTAGCGCCTACAATGAGCAGTTCTTC. Its translation is CASSLEPSAYNEQFF.

V and J are TRBV7-9 and TRBJ1-6; 9 positions match TRBD1. CDR3 size: 17 residues. V shed 0 bases and J 7 bases; nucleotides not matched to a gene: 7. Germline CDR1 and CDR2: SEHNR and FQNEAQ (reference sequence). The CDR3 reads CASSLAGTGKGNSPLHF. CDR3 sequence (DNA): TGTGCCAGCAGCTTAGCCGGGACAGGGAAGGGGAATTCACCCCTCCACTTT.

This clone was counted between two and nine times. The J gene is TRBJ1-2, the V gene TRBV18; 8 nucleotides agree with TRBD1. Germline V gene data show CDR1 as KGHSH and CDR2 as LQKENI. V lost 8 bases to trimming and J lost 7 bases; unmatched junction nucleotides: 12. This CDR3 spans 14 amino acids. This chain's CDR3 is CASVGTGQAVGYTF. DNA of the CDR3: TGTGCCAGCGTGGGTACGGGACAGGCTGTTGGCTACACCTTC.

This clone was recorded only once. The chain joins TRBV10-3 to TRBJ2-7; 9 nucleotides align to TRBD1. Germline CDR1 is ENHRY and CDR2 is SYGVKD. The CDR3 runs 14 residues. Germline trimming cut 6 bases from V and 5 bases from J; bases unmatched to any gene: 8. CDR3 residues: CAIRGTGQGHEQYF. CDR3 sequence (DNA): TGTGCCATCAGAGGGACGGGACAGGGCCACGAGCAGTACTTC.

This chain joins TRBV9 and TRBJ2-1; D might be TRBD2 (6 bases). Trimming stripped 0 bases from V and 2 bases from J, with 12 bases between. Germline CDR1 is SGDLS and CDR2 is YYNGEE. CDR3 size: 16 residues. CDR3 residues: CASSVASGGAYNEQFF. In nucleotides, the CDR3 is TGTGCCAGCAGCGTAGCTTCGGGCGGGGCCTACAATGAGCAGTTCTTC.

CDR3 sequence: CASSPTRDRGLFF. The DNA for the CDR3 is TGTGCCAGCAGCCCAACACGTGACCGAGGACTGTTTTTT. The rearrangement links TRBV7-2 to TRBJ1-4; D ambiguous. V lost 5 bases, J lost 13 bases, and 17 bases lay in between. The germline CDR1 and CDR2 sequences are SGHTA and FQGNSA. This CDR3 is 13 amino acids long.

The chain is built from TRBV6-6 and TRBJ2-1; D gene uncertain. The CDR3 length is 12 residues. V gave up 8 bases and J gave up 3 bases, with 8 bases separating them. The germline CDR1 and CDR2 sequences are MNHNY and SVGAGI (reference sequence). This CDR3 reads CASFTYYNEQFF. The CDR3, as DNA: TGTGCCAGCTTCACATACTACAATGAGCAGTTCTTC.

The chain uses TRBV6-5 and TRBJ1-2; 7 bases match TRBD1. V dropped 7 bases and J dropped 6; count of bases not matched to a gene: 5. CDR3 length equals 12 residues. Looked up from germline, CDR1 is MNHEY and CDR2 is SVGAGI. The CDR3 DNA reads TGTGCCAGCAAGAGACAGGGTAATGGCTACACCTTC. This gives the protein CASKRQGNGYTF.

The chain recombines TRBV6-5 with TRBJ2-7; the D gene is possibly TRBD1 (5 bases). Trimming removed 6 bases at V and 3 bases at J, with 18 bases between. Germline CDR1 is MNHEY and CDR2 is SVGAGI. The CDR3 loop spans 15 amino acids. The CDR3 DNA sequence: TGTGCCAGCAGGGGGCCTTACCCGGCGGTCTACGAGCAGTACTTC. Translating it yields CASRGPYPAVYEQYF.

This clone was seen only a few times. The rearrangement joins TRBV5-6 to TRBJ1-2; D not certain. Germline V lookup: CDR1 SGHDT, CDR2 YYEEEE. This CDR3 contains 14 residues. V was cut by 0 bases and J by 0 bases, with 6 bases left in between. The CDR3 coding sequence is TGTGCCAGCAGCTTGGTGGCAGCTAACTATGGCTACACCTTC. This sequence encodes CASSLVAANYGYTF. The full variable domain, in which reference TRBV5-6 and TRBJ1-2 provide the parts outside the CDR3, is DAGVTQSPTHLIKTRGQQVTLRCSPKSGHDTVSWYQQALGQGPQFIFQYYEEEERQRGNFPDRFSGHQFPNYSSELNVNALLLGDSALYLCASSLVAANYGYTFGSGTRLTVV.

This clone was detected only a few times. This chain joins TRBV24-1 and TRBJ1-2, with D unclear. CDR3 length equals 15 residues. Trimming shortened V by 2 bases and J by 7 bases, and 16 bases separated the two germline ends. From germline, CDR1 is KGHDR and CDR2 SFDVKD. Here the CDR3 DNA reads TGTGCCACCAGTGATTCCGTAGAGGGAGGGAGTGGCTACACCTTC. Residues: CATSDSVEGGSGYTF.